What follows are 32 T cell receptor beta chains derived from one specimen sequenced in a study of blood T cell repertoires in COVID-19. The assay was immunoSEQ multiplex PCR, and TCRdb's table has in-frame clones only and misses some. This repertoire shows over 200,000 clones, roughly 89% found once; its top ten account for roughly 16%. What was sequenced was PBMCs or T cells enriched from blood (not recorded which). These receptors were obtained from a man aged 25-45 years who had been exposed to COVID-19.

The genes are TRBV2 and TRBJ2-5, with 14 bases identical to TRBD2. After removal of 3 bases from V and 7 bases from J, the junction contained 4 bases not matched to a gene. Germline CDR1 reads SNHLY; CDR2 reads FYNNEI. This CDR3 spans 15 amino acids. For the CDR3, the DNA is TGTGCCAGCAGTGAGACTAGCGGGGGGGCCGGGACCCAGTACTTC. This codes for CASSETSGGAGTQYF.

The rearrangement links TRBV5-5 to TRBJ2-7; 9 bases are a match to TRBD1. The CDR3 consists of 13 residues. Germline V CDR1 and CDR2: SGHKS, YYEKEE (reference sequence). The V gene end was trimmed by 3 bases and the J gene end by 4 bases; junction bases not matched to a gene: 2. CDR3 loop: CASSWGTGYEQYF. CDR3 in DNA: TGTGCCAGCAGCTGGGGGACAGGGTACGAGCAGTACTTC.

The chain links TRBV7-9 to TRBJ2-5; 8 bases match TRBD1. Trimming took 5 bases from V and 6 from J; bases not matched to a gene: 5. This CDR3 is 13 amino acids long. The V gene's germline CDR1 is SEHNR and CDR2 FQNEAQ (reference sequence). In DNA form, the CDR3 reads TGTGCCAGCAGCCCTGACAGGGGAAAGACCCAGTACTTC. As protein: CASSPDRGKTQYF.

This clone has more than one count but fewer than ten. The chain combines TRBV5-4 with TRBJ1-2; tentative D call: TRBD1 (6 bases). The germline CDR1 and CDR2 sequences are SGHNT and YYREEE (reference sequence). The CDR3 extends over 15 amino acids. Trimming removed 2 bases at V and 2 bases at J, with 13 bases between. The CDR3 bases are TGTGCCAGCAGCTTAGGACAGTATGGGAACTATGGCTACACCTTC. Translated: CASSLGQYGNYGYTF.

The J gene is TRBJ1-4, the V gene TRBV13; D perhaps matches TRBD1 (5 bases). V was trimmed by 2 bases and J by 3 bases, leaving 7 bases between them. This CDR3 has 14 residues. Germline CDR1 reads PRHDT; CDR2 reads FYEKMQ (reference sequence). Here the CDR3 reads CASSLKGANEKLFF. CDR3 nucleotide sequence: TGTGCCAGCAGCTTAAAAGGGGCTAATGAAAAACTGTTTTTT.

CDR3 DNA sequence: TGTGCCAGCAGCTCCCAGACAGGCCCTAATGAAAAACTGTTTTTT. It encodes CASSSQTGPNEKLFF. V and J are TRBV7-2 and TRBJ1-4, with a weak D call TRBD1 (6 bases). CDR1 SGHTA and CDR2 FQGNSA come from the germline V gene. This CDR3 comprises 15 residues. V lost 4 bases and J lost 3, with 12 bases in between.

The genes are TRBV7-2 and TRBJ2-5; D is perhaps TRBD2 (7 bases). The CDR3 is 15 residues long. Germline CDR1 is SGHTA and CDR2 is FQGNSA. The V gene lost 1 base and the J gene lost 5 bases, with 14 bases spanning the gap. CDR3 amino acids: CASSLGGGGSETQYF. CDR3 in DNA: TGTGCCAGCAGCTTAGGGGGGGGCGGGTCGGAGACCCAGTACTTC.

V usage is TRBV10-3 and J usage is TRBJ2-2; a weak D match, TRBD2 (6 bases). Germline-derived CDR1 and CDR2 are ENHRY and SYGVKD. Between the trimmed V and J ends, which lost 8 bases and 3 bases, there was a span of 10 bases. This CDR3 spans 13 amino acids. CDR3 DNA sequence: TGTGCCATCGGGTGGGGGGACACCGGGGAGCTGTTTTTT. Amino acids: CAIGWGDTGELFF.

This rearrangement joins TRBV28 to TRBJ1-5; the D gene is possibly TRBD1 (6 bases). The germline V gene has CDR1 MDHEN and CDR2 SYDVKM. The length of the CDR3 is 15 residues. Trimming stripped 2 bases from V and 7 bases from J, with 15 bases between. The CDR3 DNA follows: TGTGCCAGCAGTTTAGGGGGCCGCCAACGGCAGCCCCAGCATTTT. It translates to CASSLGGRQRQPQHF.

The V and J genes are TRBV5-8 and TRBJ1-1, with unresolved D. V was trimmed by 7 bases and J by 6 bases, leaving 16 bases between them. Germline V gives CDR1 SGHTS, CDR2 YDEGEE. The CDR3 is 13 residues long. This CDR3 reads CASCQDPRAEAFF. The CDR3 region has the DNA TGTGCCAGCTGCCAAGACCCTCGGGCTGAAGCTTTCTTT.

V gene TRBV4-3 combines with J gene TRBJ2-3; 14 bases align to TRBD2. The V gene's germline CDR1 is LGHNA and CDR2 YSLEER. This CDR3 has 16 amino acids. V was pared by 4 bases and J by 5 bases, with 5 bases of the junction left unmatched. CDR3 protein: CASSLTSGGAIDTQYF. Written as DNA, the CDR3 is TGCGCCAGCAGCCTGACTAGCGGGGGGGCTATAGATACGCAGTATTTT.

The rearrangement uses TRBV7-3 and TRBJ2-5; 8 nucleotides align to TRBD2. This CDR3 contains 16 residues. V lost 1 base and J lost 4; bases outside the gene matches: 8. The germline V gene has CDR1 SGHTA and CDR2 FQGTGA. The CDR3: CASSLNGGATGETQYF. The CDR3 DNA follows: TGTGCCAGCAGCTTAAACGGGGGGGCGACCGGAGAGACCCAGTACTTC.

This chain connects TRBV5-3 to TRBJ1-4, with D tentatively TRBD1 (5 bases). TRBV5-3 carries the ORF label, with uncertain function. The V end lost 4 bases, the J end lost 4 bases, and 8 bases lay between the germline ends. CDR3 size: 13 residues. CDR3 coding DNA: TGTGCCAGAAGCACACAGGATAATGAAAAACTGTTTTTT. It translates to CARSTQDNEKLFF.

The J gene is TRBJ1-2, the V gene TRBV6-2 or TRBV6-3, with D maybe TRBD1 (6 bases). The germline V gene encodes CDR1 MNHEY and CDR2 SVGEGT. The length of the CDR3 is 16 residues. V lost 0 bases and J 4 bases, leaving 15 bases between the germline ends. The CDR3 region has the DNA TGTGCCAGCAGTTACTCGGAACAGGGTATCGGCTATGGCTACACCTTC. Encoded protein: CASSYSEQGIGYGYTF.

The J gene is TRBJ2-2, the V gene TRBV3-1 (or the pseudogene TRBV3-2), with D possibly TRBD1 on 6 matching bases. V lost 4 bases, J lost 5 bases, and 17 bases lay in between. Germline V gives CDR1 LGHDT, CDR2 YNNKEL (reference sequence). The CDR3 length is 16 residues. In DNA, the CDR3 is TGTGCCAGCAGCCGAACAGGGACCTTGGCAACCGGGGAGCTGTTTTTT. This translates into CASSRTGTLATGELFF.

This clone was seen more than once but under ten times. This rearrangement joins TRBV5-1 to TRBJ1-1, with 12 bases identical to TRBD1. This CDR3 contains 17 residues. Germline assignment: CDR1 SGHRS and CDR2 YFSETQ. Unmatched junction bases numbered 10, after V lost 3 bases and J lost 4 bases. This CDR3 reads CASSSGQGAGGSTEAFF. In nucleotides, the CDR3 is TGCGCCAGCAGCTCGGGACAGGGGGCTGGAGGTAGCACTGAAGCTTTCTTT.

The chain couples TRBV4-1 to TRBJ1-2, with D perhaps TRBD1 (5 bases). The V gene's germline CDR1 is MGHRA and CDR2 YSYEKL. There are 16 residues in the CDR3. V shed 0 bases and J shed 8 bases, with 19 bases lying between them. The CDR3 protein is CASSQDLFRGTLGYTF. The CDR3 bases are TGCGCCAGCAGCCAAGATCTTTTTAGGGGTACCCTGGGCTACACCTTC.

The CDR3 loop is CASSYTRADTQYF. DNA for the CDR3: TGTGCCAGCAGTTATACACGGGCAGATACGCAGTATTTT. The chain carries TRBV6-5 and TRBJ2-3; no reliable D call. The V end lost 3 bases, the J end lost 4 bases, and 8 bases lay between the germline ends. This CDR3 comprises 13 residues. CDR1 and CDR2 (germline): MNHEY, SVGAGI.

The gene calls are TRBV7-6 and TRBJ2-3; a possible D gene is TRBD2 (6 bases). The V end was cut by 5 bases, the J end by 6 bases, with 18 bases between. In germline, CDR1 is SGHVS, CDR2 FNYEAQ. The CDR3 contains 15 residues. The CDR3 reads CASSPLNRGGDTQYF. In nucleotides, the CDR3 is TGTGCCAGCAGCCCCCTCAACCGAGGAGGGGATACGCAGTATTTT.

CDR3 amino acids: CASSERIVDTDTQYF. The CDR3 DNA is TGTGCCAGCAGCGAGCGGATCGTAGACACAGATACGCAGTATTTT. The genes are TRBV9 and TRBJ2-3, with D possibly matching TRBD2 (5 bases). This CDR3 is built from 15 residues. The germline V and J ends were trimmed by 3 bases and 2 bases, with 13 bases remaining between them. Per germline, CDR1 SGDLS and CDR2 YYNGEE.

The V call is TRBV4-1, the J call TRBJ2-7; 9 bases agree with TRBD2. The CDR3 covers 14 residues. CDR1 is MGHRA and CDR2 is YSYEKL in the germline V gene. V lost 3 bases and J lost 4; bases outside the gene matches: 4. The DNA of the CDR3 is TGCGCCAGCAGCCAGGAAGCGGGGGGTTACGAGCAGTACTTC. Its protein product is CASSQEAGGYEQYF.

The chain combines TRBV4-1 with TRBJ2-2; possible D gene TRBD2, 6 bases. V gave up 0 bases and J gave up 1 base, with 9 bases separating them. Germline CDR1 is MGHRA and CDR2 is YSYEKL. The CDR3 has 16 amino acids. CDR3 bases: TGCGCCAGCAGCCAAGAGGGGGGTATGAACACCGGGGAGCTGTTTTTT. This gives the protein CASSQEGGMNTGELFF.

The CDR3 reads CASSLGGSVSGYSGANVLTF. CDR3 nucleotides: TGTGCCAGCAGCCTGGGTGGCAGCGTCTCTGGGTACTCTGGGGCCAACGTCCTGACTTTC. The V call is TRBV5-8, the J call TRBJ2-6; D remains ambiguous. The CDR3 is 20 residues long. V lost 4 bases, J lost 0 bases, and 23 bases lay in between. Germline CDR1 is SGHTS and CDR2 is YDEGEE.

The rearrangement joins TRBV7-9 to TRBJ2-1, with 7 bases lining up with TRBD1. Per germline, CDR1 SEHNR and CDR2 FQNEAQ (reference sequence). CDR3 length equals 15 residues. V shed 5 bases and J 2 bases; nucleotides not matched to a gene: 6. CDR3 amino acids: CASSAGDRAYNEQFF. The CDR3 DNA sequence: TGTGCCAGCAGCGCAGGGGACAGAGCCTACAATGAGCAGTTCTTC.

The rearrangement joins TRBV30 to TRBJ1-1; 7 bases line up with TRBD1. J gave up 4 bases and V 4 bases, and 3 bases lay outside the gene matches. The CDR3 runs to 12 residues. CDR1 and CDR2 from the germline V gene are GTSNPN and SVGIG (reference sequence). The CDR3 DNA reads as TGTGCCTGGACACAGGGGAGCACTGAAGCTTTCTTT. Amino acid sequence: CAWTQGSTEAFF.

The chain joins TRBV27 to TRBJ2-7; D possibly corresponds to TRBD1 (5 bases). The CDR3 runs to 14 residues. Germline V gene lookup returns CDR1 MNHEY and CDR2 SMNVEV (reference sequence). Trimming left V 6 bases short and J 8 bases short, with 20 bases between. The CDR3 loop reads CASSYPSSGWKQYF. DNA of the CDR3: TGTGCCAGCAGCTACCCGAGCTCAGGGTGGAAGCAGTACTTC.

The rearrangement uses TRBV30 and TRBJ2-5; D might be TRBD2 (6 bases). V lost 5 bases to trimming and J lost 5 bases, with 9 bases between them. This CDR3 is 11 amino acids long. CDR1 is GTSNPN and CDR2 is SVGIG in the germline V gene (reference sequence). CDR3 amino acids: CAWGGGETQYF. Written as DNA, the CDR3 is TGTGCCTGGGGCGGAGGGGAGACCCAGTACTTC. Using reference TRBV30 and TRBJ2-5 for the parts outside the CDR3, the full variable domain is SQTIHQWPATLVQPVGSPLSLECTVEGTSNPNLYWYRQAAGRGLQLLFYSVGIGQISSEVPQNLSASRPQDRQFILSSKKLLLSDSGFYLCAWGGGETQYFGPGTRLLVL.

The chain recombines TRBV27 with TRBJ1-4; D remains unclear. The V gene lost 4 bases and the J gene lost 6 bases, with 9 bases spanning the gap. The germline V gene encodes CDR1 MNHEY and CDR2 SMNVEV (reference sequence). This CDR3 region has 13 residues. This CDR3 is CASSSRSHEKLFF. The CDR3 bases are TGTGCCAGCAGTTCCCGGAGCCATGAAAAACTGTTTTTT.

The chain's CDR3 is CASSLLAGGQNEQFF. The CDR3 DNA reads as TGTGCCAGCAGCTTACTAGCGGGGGGGCAAAATGAGCAGTTCTTC. V gene TRBV7-2 combines with J gene TRBJ2-1; 12 bases agree with TRBD2. CDR1 SGHTA and CDR2 FQGNSA come from the germline V gene. The junction had 3 bases not matched to a gene; V was cut back by 2 bases and J by 7 bases. This CDR3 is built from 15 residues.

As to this clone: Other DNA sequences of this sample code for an identical CDR3. The CDR3 region has the DNA TGTGCCAGCAGCCCAGGGGCTACTAACTATGGCTACACCTTC. Translating gives CASSPGATNYGYTF. This chain links TRBV14 with TRBJ1-2, with D possibly TRBD1 on 6 matching bases. CDR3 length: 14 amino acids. V lost 4 bases to trimming and J lost 0 bases, with 9 bases between them. Germline values: CDR1 SGHDN, CDR2 FVKESK.

The CDR3 is CASSIADRGPFPTSTDTQYF. The CDR3 nucleotides are TGTGCCAGCAGCATAGCTGACAGGGGGCCATTCCCTACCTCCACAGATACGCAGTATTTT. V gene TRBV5-4 combines with J gene TRBJ2-3, with TRBD1 identical over 10 bases. In germline, CDR1 is SGHNT, CDR2 YYREEE (reference sequence). The CDR3 contains 20 residues. The ends lost 4 bases at V and 2 bases at J; junction bases unmatched: 19.

The chain is built from TRBV3-1 (or the pseudogene TRBV3-2) and TRBJ1-5; 8 nucleotides agree with TRBD1. V shed 1 base, J shed 5 bases, and the junction held 1 base outside the gene matches. This CDR3 is built from 14 residues. Germline V gives CDR1 LGHDT, CDR2 YNNKEL (reference sequence). CDR3 in amino acids: CASSQGRGHQPQHF. The CDR3 bases are TGTGCCAGCAGCCAAGGCAGGGGGCATCAGCCCCAGCATTTT.